This T cell receptor (beta chain) was captured in a study of cytomegalovirus exposure and HLA in healthy donors. In regard to this clone: Its matching antigen is unknown.

Assay used: immunoSEQ multiplex PCR; TCRdb lists only in-frame clones, some missing. This sample carries 150,000 to 200,000 clones, 88% of them seen once, and the ten largest clones take almost 3%. Study-level results: Subsequent analysis found a tendency for first-cohort TCR clusters to co-occur within the 120 or so validation repertoires. In vitro, a few CMV-associated chains proved specific for CMV antigens.

The V gene's germline CDR1 is SGHRS and CDR2 YFSETQ. The CDR3 totals 14 residues. J gave up 4 bases and V 2 bases, and 5 bases lay outside the gene matches. Sequencing used PBMCs. This TCR was sampled from a man aged 18 to 29 in good health and CMV-seronegative. This sequence joins TRBV5-1 and TRBJ2-5, with 7 nucleotides matching TRBD2. CDR3 bases: TGCGCCAGCAGCTTTTTTGGGAGGGCAGAGACCCAGTACTTC. Translated, it gives CASSFFGRAETQYF.